This entry lists 19 T cell receptor beta chains sequenced from one sample in a study of T cell responses to AZD1222 COVID-19 vaccine. Some clones are missing from TCRdb's copy, which holds only in-frame ones; the method was immunoSEQ multiplex PCR. The sample consists of approximately 170,000 clones, less than 95% of them appearing once. The sample was peripheral blood, taken on day 0 of AZD1222 vaccination. All receptors come from an adult in good health.

The V call is TRBV2, the J call TRBJ2-1; D gene uncertain. Germline lookup yields CDR1 SNHLY and CDR2 FYNNEI. Trimming stripped 3 bases from V and 4 bases from J, with 4 bases between. This CDR3 has 12 residues. CDR3 in amino acids: CASSDGYNEQFF. For the CDR3, the DNA is TGTGCCAGCAGTGATGGATACAATGAGCAGTTCTTC.

The chain carries TRBV5-4 and TRBJ2-7; the match to TRBD1 covers 8 bases. After removal of 5 bases from V and 0 bases from J, the junction contained 7 bases not matched to a gene. This CDR3 has 15 amino acids. Germline assignment: CDR1 SGHNT and CDR2 YYREEE (reference sequence). CDR3 DNA: TGTGCCAGCAGTCAGACAGGGGTCCTCTCCTACGAGCAGTACTTC. Protein product: CASSQTGVLSYEQYF.

The V gene is TRBV7-9, the J gene TRBJ2-1, with D hard to call. This CDR3 has 14 residues. The V end was cut by 1 base, the J end by 6 bases, with 10 bases between. Germline lookup yields CDR1 SEHNR and CDR2 FQNEAQ (reference sequence). The CDR3: CASSLGQPSNEQFF. Written as DNA, the CDR3 is TGTGCCAGCAGCTTAGGCCAGCCATCCAATGAGCAGTTCTTC. Combining the CDR3 with reference TRBV7-9 and TRBJ2-1 gives the whole variable domain DTGVSQNPRHKITKRGQNVTFRCDPISEHNRLYWYRQTLGQGPEFLTYFQNEAQLEKSRLLSDRFSAERPKGSFSTLEIQRTEQGDSAMYLCASSLGQPSNEQFFGPGTRLTVL.

CDR3 DNA sequence: TGTGCCAGCAGCTTTGGCGGGTACACAGATACGCAGTATTTT. Its translation: CASSFGGYTDTQYF. V usage is TRBV7-9 and J usage is TRBJ2-3; a possible D gene is TRBD2 (5 bases). V dropped 3 bases and J dropped 2 bases, with 9 bases sitting between them. This CDR3 comprises 14 residues. Per the germline V gene, CDR1 is SEHNR and CDR2 is FQNEAQ (reference sequence).

This clone occurred once. V gene TRBV19 combines with J gene TRBJ2-3; 10 bases line up with TRBD1. The CDR3 totals 14 residues. The V gene's germline CDR1 is LNHDA and CDR2 SQIVND (reference sequence). V was pared by 3 bases and J by 5 bases, with 2 bases of the junction left unmatched. CDR3 sequence reads: CASSMGQGIDTQYF. CDR3 DNA sequence: TGTGCCAGTAGTATGGGACAGGGGATAGATACGCAGTATTTT.

V and J are TRBV5-4 and TRBJ2-3; no clear D. The germline gives CDR1 SGHNT, CDR2 YYREEE (reference sequence). V gave up 1 base and J gave up 4 bases, with 13 bases separating them. The CDR3 is 15 amino acids. CDR3 bases: TGTGCCAGCAGCTTGATTAGTTTAGAGGCAGATACGCAGTATTTT. It specifies CASSLISLEADTQYF.

This chain uses TRBV25-1 with TRBJ1-5; D remains unclear. Germline V gene sequence: CDR1 MGHDK, CDR2 SYGVNS. The CDR3 loop spans 13 amino acids. The ends were cut back, 8 bases at V and 6 bases at J, with 14 bases in the middle. This chain's CDR3 is CASSTGTGQPQHF. Written as DNA, the CDR3 is TGTGCCAGCTCGACCGGTACGGGTCAGCCCCAGCATTTT. Supplemented by reference TRBV25-1 and TRBJ1-5, the full variable domain reads EADIYQTPRYLVIGTGKKITLECSQTMGHDKMYWYQQDPGMELHLIHYSYGVNSTEKGDLSSESTVSRIRTEHFPLTLESARPSHTSQYLCASSTGTGQPQHFGDGTRLSIL.

The chain joins TRBV6-5 to TRBJ2-2, with D tentatively TRBD2 (5 bases). The germline V gene has CDR1 MNHEY and CDR2 SVGAGI. V shed 8 bases and J shed 0 bases, with 13 bases lying between them. CDR3 size: 15 residues. The CDR3 region is CASRTRAANTGELFF. The CDR3, as DNA: TGTGCCAGCCGTACTAGGGCCGCGAACACCGGGGAGCTGTTTTTT.

The J gene is TRBJ2-1, the V gene TRBV5-1; no definite D call. V lost 3 bases to trimming and J lost 0 bases, with 13 bases between them. CDR1 and CDR2 (germline): SGHRS, YFSETQ. This CDR3 contains 16 residues. The CDR3 nucleotides are TGCGCCAGCAGCTACACTACGGCTAGCTCCTACAATGAGCAGTTCTTC. Its translation: CASSYTTASSYNEQFF.

The V gene is TRBV11-3, the J gene TRBJ1-6; D unresolved. From germline, CDR1 is SGHNT and CDR2 YENEEA. Deletions cut 0 bases from V and 10 bases from J, with 22 bases between. The CDR3 sequence is 18 residues long. The CDR3 region is CASSLDRGTGSYYSPLHF. The DNA of the CDR3 is TGTGCCAGCAGCTTAGATCGTGGAACGGGGTCCTATTACTCACCCCTCCACTTT.

J is TRBJ1-1 and V is TRBV28, with TRBD1 matching over 9 bases. The germline V gene has CDR1 MDHEN and CDR2 SYDVKM. This CDR3 contains 12 residues. Trimming took 5 bases from V and 11 from J; bases not matched to a gene: 6. The DNA of the CDR3 is TGTGCCAGCAGTCCCTATGGGACAGGGGCTTTCTTT. Its protein is CASSPYGTGAFF.

J is TRBJ2-5 and V is TRBV9; 7 bases line up with TRBD2. This CDR3 spans 16 amino acids. Germline V gene sequence: CDR1 SGDLS, CDR2 YYNGEE. Trimming took 1 base from V and 5 from J; bases not matched to a gene: 11. The CDR3 DNA is TGTGCCAGCAGCGTAAATTCCTGGGAGGGCACGGAGACCCAGTACTTC. It translates to CASSVNSWEGTETQYF.

The gene calls are TRBV7-3 and TRBJ2-2; D ambiguous. The CDR3 is 14 amino acids. Germline-derived CDR1 and CDR2 are SGHTA and FQGTGA. Between the trimmed V and J ends, which lost 2 bases and 3 bases, there was a span of 7 bases. The DNA of the CDR3 is TGTGCCAGCAGCTTAGGGTCCGACACCGGGGAGCTGTTTTTT. Its protein is CASSLGSDTGELFF.

The genes are TRBV7-8 and TRBJ2-1, with D possibly being TRBD2 (6 bases). The CDR3 length is 15 residues. Germline V gene data show CDR1 as SGHVS and CDR2 as FQNEAQ. Trimming pared 3 bases from V and 6 bases from J, leaving 15 bases between. The CDR3 here is CASSFFVGGANEQFF. In DNA, the CDR3 is TGTGCCAGCAGCTTTTTTGTAGGAGGGGCCAATGAGCAGTTCTTC. The variable domain in full, with the rest retrieved from reference TRBV7-8 and TRBJ2-1, is GAGVSQSPRYKVAKRGQDVALRCDPISGHVSLFWYQQALGQGPEFLTYFQNEAQLDKSGLPSDRFFAERPEGSVSTLKIQRTQQEDSAVYLCASSFFVGGANEQFFGPGTRLTVL.

V and J are TRBV5-1 and TRBJ2-5; 10 bases agree with TRBD1. V was clipped by 2 bases and J by 3 bases; unmatched bases: 7. The CDR3 runs to 16 residues. Germline V gene lookup returns CDR1 SGHRS and CDR2 YFSETQ. CDR3 sequence reads: CASSLGQGEREETQYF. CDR3 coding DNA: TGCGCCAGCAGCTTAGGACAGGGGGAGCGAGAAGAGACCCAGTACTTC.

In its sample, this clone was seen once. The chain couples TRBV3-1 (or the pseudogene TRBV3-2) to TRBJ1-1, with TRBD1 matching 8 bases. Losses at the gene ends were 4 bases for V and 1 base for J; bases not matched to a gene: 8. Looked up from germline, CDR1 is LGHDT and CDR2 is YNNKEL (reference sequence). The CDR3 spans 16 residues. The CDR3: CASSPLADRGNTEAFF. The DNA for the CDR3 is TGTGCCAGCAGCCCCCTAGCTGACAGGGGGAACACTGAAGCTTTCTTT.

The chain uses TRBV5-1 and TRBJ2-7; the match to TRBD2 covers 7 bases. V was clipped by 1 base and J by 3 bases; unmatched bases: 13. CDR1 is SGHRS and CDR2 is YFSETQ in the germline V gene. The CDR3 sequence is 17 residues long. The CDR3 region is CASSLSFGASGYYEQYF. CDR3 nucleotide sequence: TGCGCCAGCAGCTTGTCCTTTGGCGCTAGCGGATACTACGAGCAGTACTTC.

The chain combines TRBV7-9 with TRBJ2-3; no reliable D call. The V end was cut by 4 bases, the J end by 2 bases, with 7 bases between. CDR1 SEHNR and CDR2 FQNEAQ come from the germline V gene (reference sequence). This CDR3 spans 13 amino acids. The CDR3: CASSSDVTDTQYF. Written as DNA, the CDR3 is TGTGCCAGCAGCTCCGACGTCACAGATACGCAGTATTTT.

The gene calls are TRBV30 and TRBJ1-1; TRBD1 might be the D (5 bases). The CDR3 consists of 15 residues. Per germline, CDR1 GTSNPN and CDR2 SVGIG (reference sequence). V was trimmed by 2 bases and J by 0 bases, leaving 13 bases between them. DNA for the CDR3: TGTGCCTGGAGTTTTATCGGGACGGTGAACACTGAAGCTTTCTTT. Encoded protein: CAWSFIGTVNTEAFF.